The 17 T cell receptor beta chains listed next were all sequenced from one sample in a study of blood T cells in healthy people across ages. A second PCR, run for about 7 to 12 cycles, used a sample-barcoded 5' primer plus a J-beta primer mix. TCRdb reprocessed the 5' RACE reads with MiXCR, giving one entry per CDR3 protein. The sample records roughly 680,000 distinct CDR3 sequences, over 40% being singletons. The sequencing input was blood. These receptors all come from an elderly woman in good health.

J is TRBJ1-1 and V is TRBV20-1; no firm D call. The V gene lost 3 bases and the J gene lost 1 base, with 12 bases spanning the gap. Germline CDR1 DFQATT, CDR2 SNEGSKA (reference sequence). CDR3 length: 14 amino acids. This CDR3 reads CSARDPSKNTEAFF. The CDR3 nucleotides are TGCAGTGCTAGGGACCCCAGCAAGAACACTGAAGCTTTCTTT.

This clonotype was recorded once. The J gene is TRBJ2-4, the V gene TRBV5-1, with 10 bases that match TRBD2. The CDR3 is 19 amino acids. V lost 4 bases to trimming and J lost 4 bases; unmatched junction nucleotides: 17. Germline V gives CDR1 SGHRS, CDR2 YFSETQ. The CDR3 region has the DNA TGCGCCAGCAGCGCTCCCCAGCGGGGGGGGACAGATACGAAAAACATTCAGTACTTC. It codes for CASSAPQRGGTDTKNIQYF.

Details on this clonotype: A read error may explain this, as a much larger clone is one base away. The rearrangement joins TRBV29-1 to TRBJ2-3, with D perhaps matching TRBD1 (7 bases). CDR3 size: 13 residues. Trimming pared 6 bases from V and 6 bases from J, leaving 16 bases between. Germline assignment: CDR1 SQVTM and CDR2 ANQGSEA. This CDR3 reads CSVRGQTSDTQYF. The DNA of the CDR3 is TGCAGCGTACGGGGACAGACTAGTGATACGCAGTATTTT.

This chain uses TRBV12-3 or TRBV12-4 with TRBJ2-1, with 10 bases fitting TRBD2. The CDR3 is 15 residues long. Losses at the gene ends were 5 bases for V and 6 bases for J; bases not matched to a gene: 7. The CDR3: CASSALAGAVNEQFF. In DNA, the CDR3 is TGTGCCAGCAGTGCCCTAGCGGGAGCGGTCAATGAGCAGTTCTTC.

Worth noting for this clonotype: A much larger clone sits a single nucleotide away, making a read error possible. The rearrangement links TRBV5-1 to TRBJ2-1; D remains unclear. Looked up from germline, CDR1 is SGHRS and CDR2 is YFSETQ. This CDR3 contains 14 residues. Deletions cut 6 bases from V and 5 bases from J, with 15 bases between. The CDR3 DNA follows: TGCGCCAGCAACTCAGGCGGACCCGACAATGAGCAGTTCTTC. Its protein product is CASNSGGPDNEQFF.

As concerns this clonotype: A much larger clone is a single base away; this may be a read error. The rearrangement links TRBV24-1 to TRBJ2-1; D may be TRBD2 (6 bases). Deletions cut 3 bases from V and 10 bases from J, with 12 bases between. Germline values: CDR1 KGHDR, CDR2 SFDVKD. This CDR3 comprises 13 residues. The CDR3 region has the DNA TGTGCCACCAGTGATGGAGGGCTCGACGAGCAGTTCTTC. This translates into CATSDGGLDEQFF.

The chain uses TRBV20-1 and TRBJ2-1; D unresolved. V lost 6 bases and J lost 7, with 13 bases in between. The germline gives CDR1 DFQATT, CDR2 SNEGSKA (reference sequence). The CDR3 is 12 residues long. This chain's CDR3 is CSAKIKENEQFF. The CDR3 bases are TGCAGTGCGAAAATTAAGGAGAATGAGCAGTTCTTC.

The chain carries TRBV19 and TRBJ2-3; TRBD1 agrees at 7 bases. Looked up from germline, CDR1 is LNHDA and CDR2 is SQIVND (reference sequence). This CDR3 comprises 14 residues. V lost 3 bases to trimming and J lost 1 base; unmatched junction nucleotides: 1. CDR3 sequence reads: CASSITGGTDTQYF. As DNA, the CDR3 is TGTGCCAGTAGTATCACAGGGGGCACAGATACGCAGTATTTT.

This chain joins TRBV5-5 and TRBJ1-4; D might be TRBD1 (5 bases). The CDR3 is made up of 14 amino acids. Germline V gene sequence: CDR1 SGHKS, CDR2 YYEKEE (reference sequence). Trimming removed 0 bases at V and 8 bases at J, with 11 bases between. CDR3 residues: CASSLEGIVEKLFF. The CDR3 DNA follows: TGTGCCAGCAGCTTGGAGGGGATCGTGGAAAAACTGTTTTTT.

This chain's CDR3 is CASAAGDWYEQYF. For the CDR3, the DNA is TGTGCCAGTGCGGCAGGGGATTGGTACGAGCAGTACTTC. The J gene is TRBJ2-7, the V gene TRBV10-3, with D tentatively TRBD1 (6 bases). V lost 10 bases, J lost 4 bases, and 17 bases lay in between. Germline CDR1 and CDR2: ENHRY and SYGVKD. The CDR3 is 13 amino acids.

The rearrangement joins TRBV28 to TRBJ2-1; D is unclear. CDR1 MDHEN and CDR2 SYDVKM come from the germline V gene. Deletions cut 4 bases from V and 8 bases from J, with 12 bases between. The CDR3 has 13 residues. CDR3 nucleotide sequence: TGTGCCAGCAGTTCCAGCAATGAGGATGAGCAGTTCTTC. As protein: CASSSSNEDEQFF.

The genes are TRBV9 and TRBJ2-3; D is possibly TRBD2 (6 bases). The CDR3 length is 15 residues. Germline values: CDR1 SGDLS, CDR2 YYNGEE. V lost 3 bases and J lost 3, with 14 bases in between. The CDR3 nucleotides are TGTGCCAGCAGCGAACTAGCTTACATGACAGATACGCAGTATTTT. Translating gives CASSELAYMTDTQYF.

The chain couples TRBV5-1 to TRBJ2-5; D perhaps matches TRBD1 (6 bases). V shed 0 bases and J shed 5 bases, with 14 bases lying between them. This CDR3 is 15 amino acids long. CDR1 and CDR2 (germline): SGHRS, YFSETQ. The CDR3 coding sequence is TGCGCCAGCAGCTTGGAACAGGGTAGTAAGGAGACCCAGTACTTC. The encoded protein is CASSLEQGSKETQYF.

This clonotype was observed at least ten times. This chain joins TRBV9 and TRBJ2-4, with TRBD2 matching over 7 bases. Germline CDR1 SGDLS, CDR2 YYNGEE. V trimming: 2 bases; J trimming: 1 base; junction bases outside the gene matches: 0. The CDR3 contains 14 residues. This CDR3 is CASSVGGAKNIQYF. In DNA form, the CDR3 reads TGTGCCAGCAGCGTGGGGGGGGCCAAAAACATTCAGTACTTC.

There are a few counts of this clonotype. CDR3 nucleotide sequence: TGTGCCAGCTCACGGGATAGGAGGGGCGTCGGCACTGAAGCTTTCTTT. Translation: CASSRDRRGVGTEAFF. This sequence joins TRBV18 and TRBJ1-1; TRBD1 might be the D (5 bases). The CDR3 has 16 residues. Germline CDR1 is KGHSH and CDR2 is LQKENI. Between the trimmed V and J ends, which lost 4 bases and 4 bases, there was a span of 19 bases.

This rearrangement joins TRBV3-1 to TRBJ1-3, with D perhaps matching TRBD1 (5 bases). The V and J ends lost 0 bases and 11 bases respectively, with 14 bases between them. CDR3 size: 14 residues. The V gene's germline CDR1 is LGHDT and CDR2 YNNKEL (reference sequence). Here the CDR3 reads CASSQDAGGNAIYF. DNA for the CDR3: TGTGCCAGCAGCCAAGATGCCGGGGGGAACGCCATATATTTT.

The V gene is TRBV12-3 or TRBV12-4, the J gene TRBJ2-7, with D possibly being TRBD2 (5 bases). The CDR3 loop spans 14 amino acids. V dropped 5 bases and J dropped 5 bases, with 16 bases sitting between them. CDR3 region: CASSLNTDSHEQYF. The CDR3 nucleotides read TGTGCCAGCAGTCTAAATACGGACTCTCACGAGCAGTACTTC.